The T cell receptor beta chain under discussion was sequenced for a study of neoadjuvant nivolumab and ipilimumab in lung cancer. The length of the CDR3 is 13 residues. Between the trimmed V and J ends, which lost 2 bases and 5 bases, there was a span of 10 bases. Germline CDR1 reads SGHVS; CDR2 reads FNYEAQ. Measured with immunoSEQ multiplex PCR; TCRdb has only the in-frame clones, and not every one. The data hold approximately 30,000 clones, with 90% observed a single time. The TCR originated in an adult with non-small cell lung cancer. Source: peripheral blood, taken after neoadjuvant nivolumab, alone or with ipilimumab, at or shortly before surgery. This chain connects TRBV7-6 to TRBJ2-7; perhaps D is TRBD1 or TRBD2 (6 bases each). CDR3: CASSLMGGHEQYF. Written as DNA, the CDR3 is TGTGCCAGCAGCTTAATGGGGGGCCACGAGCAGTACTTC.